The 17 T cell receptor beta chains below come from one sample, sequenced in a study of blood T cell repertoires in COVID-19. Profiling relied on immunoSEQ multiplex PCR, and the TCRdb table lists in-frame clones only, not all of them. The table records 190,000 or so clones, 75% to 90% of them present only once. Sequencing was done on a sample of PBMCs or T cells enriched from blood (not recorded which). These receptors originate from a woman aged 25 to 39 who had been exposed to COVID-19.

The chain has TRBV5-1 and TRBJ2-7; 7 bases align to TRBD1. Germline V CDR1 and CDR2: SGHRS, YFSETQ. The CDR3 has 17 residues. V gave up 0 bases and J gave up 0 bases; unmatched junction bases: 9. The CDR3 nucleotides are TGCGCCAGCAGCTTGGCGGCGATGGCAGGGGGCTCCTACGAGCAGTACTTC. It encodes CASSLAAMAGGSYEQYF.

This clone appeared a few times. This chain connects TRBV19 to TRBJ1-6; 7 bases are a match to TRBD1. V dropped 5 bases and J dropped 8; count of bases not matched to a gene: 9. The V gene's germline CDR1 is LNHDA and CDR2 SQIVND (reference sequence). This CDR3 is 15 amino acids long. The CDR3 bases are TGTGCCAGTAGTCCTGCGGGGACAGTAGATTCACCCCTCCACTTT. This encodes CASSPAGTVDSPLHF.

The chain uses TRBV10-2 and TRBJ1-4, with 8 bases lining up with TRBD1. Germline CDR1 and CDR2: WSHSY and SAAADI. Trimming at V came to 4 bases and at J to 8 bases, leaving 18 bases not matched to a gene. This CDR3 comprises 18 residues. The CDR3 DNA is TGCGCCAGCAGTGTGAGAGCGACAGGGGTGGCGGAAGACGAAAAACTGTTTTTT. It encodes CASSVRATGVAEDEKLFF.

The CDR3 bases are TGTGCCGCCCGGACAGGGGGCACCGGGGAGCTGTTTTTT. Translated, it gives CAARTGGTGELFF. This chain uses TRBV10-3 with TRBJ2-2, with 10 bases aligning to TRBD1. Trimming cost V 11 bases and J 4 bases; bases outside gene matches: 4. CDR1 and CDR2 from the germline V gene are ENHRY and SYGVKD. CDR3 size: 13 residues.

The chain couples TRBV30 to TRBJ2-7; D is unresolved. Trimming took 4 bases from V and 2 from J, leaving 9 bases between them. The CDR3 loop spans 12 amino acids. The V gene's germline CDR1 is GTSNPN and CDR2 SVGIG (reference sequence). CDR3 sequence reads: CAWKSGPYEQYF. CDR3 coding DNA: TGTGCCTGGAAAAGTGGGCCCTACGAGCAGTACTTC.

The chain is built from TRBV29-1 and TRBJ2-7, with a possible D match to TRBD2 (6 bases). The CDR3 sequence is 14 residues long. Trimming cost V 7 bases and J 3 bases, with 19 bases left between them. The germline V gene encodes CDR1 SQVTM and CDR2 ANQGSEA. In DNA, the CDR3 is TGCAGCGCGGGGACCCGGGAGAACAACTACGAGCAGTACTTC. The encoded protein is CSAGTRENNYEQYF.

V gene TRBV6-5 combines with J gene TRBJ1-4; the D gene is possibly TRBD1 (5 bases). This CDR3 is built from 13 residues. CDR1 is MNHEY, CDR2 SVGAGI, per germline. Trimming left V 10 bases short and J 4 bases short, with 13 bases between. The CDR3 loop is CAILTQGNEKLFF. The CDR3 DNA is TGTGCCATTTTGACCCAGGGTAATGAAAAACTGTTTTTT.

The chain links TRBV4-2 to TRBJ1-3, with 11 bases matching TRBD1. The germline gives CDR1 LGHNA, CDR2 YNFKEQ. V shed 3 bases, J shed 0 bases, and the junction held 7 bases outside the gene matches. This CDR3 region has 18 residues. The CDR3 bases are TGTGCCAGCAGCCAGGAGGACAGGGGGCTAATCTCTGGAAACACCATATATTTT. Its protein product is CASSQEDRGLISGNTIYF.

The J gene is TRBJ2-7, the V gene TRBV6-5; 9 nucleotides align to TRBD1. The CDR3 is 16 amino acids. Germline lookup yields CDR1 MNHEY and CDR2 SVGAGI. V was pared by 0 bases and J by 1 base, with 4 bases of the junction left unmatched. The CDR3 spells CASSYSKTGGSYEQYF. CDR3 nucleotide sequence: TGTGCCAGCAGTTACTCGAAGACAGGGGGATCCTACGAGCAGTACTTC.

The gene calls are TRBV11-3 and TRBJ1-4, with 7 nucleotides matching TRBD1. The CDR3 is 12 amino acids. The junction had 5 bases not matched to a gene; V was cut back by 8 bases and J by 8 bases. Germline V gene sequence: CDR1 SGHNT, CDR2 YENEEA. CDR3 sequence (DNA): TGTGCCAGCGCCGACAGGGACGAAAAACTGTTTTTT. Translating it yields CASADRDEKLFF.

The gene calls are TRBV5-1 and TRBJ2-7; D may be TRBD2 (6 bases). The CDR3 is 14 residues long. Germline V gives CDR1 SGHRS, CDR2 YFSETQ. The V and J ends lost 4 bases and 2 bases respectively, with 13 bases between them. The CDR3 DNA reads as TGCGCCAGCAGCCCACACCCGGGGGCCTACGAGCAGTACTTC. Translation gives CASSPHPGAYEQYF.

The CDR3 coding sequence is TGTGCCAGCATTGTCGAGGCGCTGAATTCACCCCTCCACTTT. Amino acids: CASIVEALNSPLHF. J is TRBJ1-6 and V is TRBV2, with unresolved D. Germline V gene lookup returns CDR1 SNHLY and CDR2 FYNNEI. The CDR3 has 14 residues. Trimming cost V 7 bases and J 7 bases, with 14 bases left between them. The full variable domain, its missing parts supplied by reference TRBV2 and TRBJ1-6, is EPEVTQTPSHQVTQMGQEVILRCVPISNHLYFYWYRQILGQKVEFLVSFYNNEISEKSEIFDDQFSVERPDGSNFTLKIRSTKLEDSAMYFCASIVEALNSPLHFGNGTRLTVT.

The V and J genes are TRBV5-1 and TRBJ1-5, with 7 nucleotides matching TRBD1. The V segment lost 0 bases and the J segment 6 bases; nucleotides outside the gene matches: 6. The CDR3 spans 15 residues. CDR1 and CDR2 from the germline V gene are SGHRS and YFSETQ. In DNA form, the CDR3 reads TGCGCCAGCAGCTTGGCTCCAGGGGGTGGTCAGCCCCAGCATTTT. Protein product: CASSLAPGGGQPQHF.

The chain employs TRBV25-1 and TRBJ1-1; tentatively, D is TRBD1 (5 bases). Germline V gives CDR1 MGHDK, CDR2 SYGVNS. CDR3 length: 14 residues. With 6 bases removed from V and 4 bases from J, the gap between germline ends came to 15 bases. This CDR3 reads CASRSHRFRTEAFF. Here the CDR3 DNA reads TGTGCCAGCAGGTCCCACAGGTTTCGCACTGAAGCTTTCTTT.

This clone showed up just once. The V gene is TRBV20-1, the J gene TRBJ2-5, with 9 bases matching TRBD2. CDR1 DFQATT and CDR2 SNEGSKA come from the germline V gene (reference sequence). The junction had 12 bases not matched to a gene; V was cut back by 3 bases and J by 1 base. There are 17 residues in the CDR3. CDR3 protein: CSASTPAGGHRQETQYF. The CDR3 DNA sequence: TGCAGTGCTAGTACCCCAGCGGGGGGCCACCGCCAAGAGACCCAGTACTTC.

V usage is TRBV30 and J usage is TRBJ1-4; perhaps TRBD1 as D (5 bases). Trimming cost V 2 bases and J 5 bases, with 12 bases left between them. Germline CDR1 GTSNPN, CDR2 SVGIG (reference sequence). The CDR3 length is 14 residues. The CDR3 DNA is TGTGCCTGGAGTCGGGGGGTCTTCAATGAAAAACTGTTTTTT. It specifies CAWSRGVFNEKLFF.

The chain couples TRBV10-3 to TRBJ1-4; 7 nucleotides line up with TRBD1. The germline gives CDR1 ENHRY, CDR2 SYGVKD. J lost 8 bases, V lost 0 bases, and 6 bases had no gene match. The length of the CDR3 is 15 residues. The CDR3 bases are TGTGCCATCAGTGAGTCTGAGGGGGCAGGCGAAAAACTGTTTTTT. It yields the protein CAISESEGAGEKLFF.